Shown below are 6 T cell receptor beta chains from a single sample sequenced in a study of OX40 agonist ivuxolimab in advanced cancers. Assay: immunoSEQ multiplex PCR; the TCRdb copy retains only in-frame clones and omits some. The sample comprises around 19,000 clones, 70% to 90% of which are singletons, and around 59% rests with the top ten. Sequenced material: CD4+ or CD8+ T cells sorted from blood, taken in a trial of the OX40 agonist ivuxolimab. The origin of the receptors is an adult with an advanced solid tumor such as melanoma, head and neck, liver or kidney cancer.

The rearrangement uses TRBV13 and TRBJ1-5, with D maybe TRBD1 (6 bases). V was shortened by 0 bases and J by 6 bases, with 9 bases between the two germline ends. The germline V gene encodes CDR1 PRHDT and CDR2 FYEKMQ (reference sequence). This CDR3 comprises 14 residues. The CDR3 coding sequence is TGTGCCAGCAGCTTAGGCCAGGGGTTTCAGCCCCAGCATTTT. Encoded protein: CASSLGQGFQPQHF.

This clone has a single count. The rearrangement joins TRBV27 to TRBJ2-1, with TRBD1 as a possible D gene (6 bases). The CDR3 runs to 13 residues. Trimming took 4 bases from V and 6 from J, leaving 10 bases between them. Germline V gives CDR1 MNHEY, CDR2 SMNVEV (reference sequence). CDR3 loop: CASSWQGPNEQFF. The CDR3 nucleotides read TGTGCCAGCAGTTGGCAGGGGCCCAATGAGCAGTTCTTC.

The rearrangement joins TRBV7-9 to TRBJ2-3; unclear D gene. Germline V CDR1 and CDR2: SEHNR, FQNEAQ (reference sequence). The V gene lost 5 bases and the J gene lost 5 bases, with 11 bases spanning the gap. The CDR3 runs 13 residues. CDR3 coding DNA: TGTGCCAGCAGCCGGAATGTGGGAGATACGCAGTATTTT. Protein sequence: CASSRNVGDTQYF. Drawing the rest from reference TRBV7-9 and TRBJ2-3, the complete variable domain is DTGVSQNPRHKITKRGQNVTFRCDPISEHNRLYWYRQTLGQGPEFLTYFQNEAQLEKSRLLSDRFSAERPKGSFSTLEIQRTEQGDSAMYLCASSRNVGDTQYFGPGTRLTVL.

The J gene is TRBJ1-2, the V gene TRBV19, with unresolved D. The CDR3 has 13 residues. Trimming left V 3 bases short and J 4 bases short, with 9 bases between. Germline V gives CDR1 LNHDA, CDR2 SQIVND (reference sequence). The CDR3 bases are TGTGCCAGTAGTATGACCCGGTCCTATGGCTACACCTTC. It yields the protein CASSMTRSYGYTF. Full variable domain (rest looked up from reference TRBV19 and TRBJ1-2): DGGITQSPKYLFRKEGQNVTLSCEQNLNHDAMYWYRQDPGQGLRLIYYSQIVNDFQKGDIAEGYSVSREKKESFPLTVTSAQKNPTAFYLCASSMTRSYGYTFGSGTRLTVV.

The CDR3 reads CSVAIGGYEQYF. CDR3 coding DNA: TGCAGCGTAGCGATAGGGGGCTACGAGCAGTACTTC. The chain combines TRBV29-1 with TRBJ2-7; D might be TRBD1 (6 bases). The V gene lost 6 bases and the J gene lost 3 bases, with 12 bases spanning the gap. Germline V gene sequence: CDR1 SQVTM, CDR2 ANQGSEA. The length of the CDR3 is 12 residues.

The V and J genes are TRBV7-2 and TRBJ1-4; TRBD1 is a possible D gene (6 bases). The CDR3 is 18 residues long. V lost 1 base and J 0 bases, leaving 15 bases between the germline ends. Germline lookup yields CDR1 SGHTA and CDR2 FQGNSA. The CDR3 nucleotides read TGTGCCAGCAGCTTAGACCCCCGGGACACTGCAACTAATGAAAAACTGTTTTTT. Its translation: CASSLDPRDTATNEKLFF.